This T cell receptor (beta chain) was found in a study of technical replicates of blood from a handful of donors. CDR1 is MGHRA and CDR2 is YSYEKL in the germline V gene. With V trimmed by 6 bases and J by 0 bases, 8 bases remained unmatched. This CDR3 is built from 17 residues. Sequenced by immunoSEQ multiplex PCR; TCRdb stores in-frame clones only, minus some. Counted here are 91,000 or so clones, roughly 96% occurring once; the ten biggest clones make up more than 0.2%. The rearrangement uses TRBV4-1 and TRBJ1-4, with 9 bases matching TRBD1. Source material: T cells isolated from PBMCs. The receptor was isolated from a human donor in good health. The CDR3 here is CASRGTGTPATNEKLFF. CDR3 DNA: TGCGCCAGCAGGGGGACAGGGACTCCTGCAACTAATGAAAAACTGTTTTTT.